The rows below give T cell receptor beta chains drawn from one sample of a study of blood T cells in healthy people across ages. TCRdb independently ran MiXCR on the 5' RACE reads; one entry per CDR3 protein. The data contain about 1.6 million distinct CDR3 sequences, 34% of them singletons. The sequencing sample was made of blood. The receptors come from a woman younger than 45 in good health. Both conserved end residues are part of each CDR3. The order of the fields is D gene, V gene, J gene, clone size, CDR3 protein, CDR3 DNA. The D gene is left open where the match is weak. The listing skips clone size in some rows; elsewhere it reads once, few, many or a size class.

TRBD2	TRBV5-4	TRBJ2-5	few	CASTLAGGKETQYF	TGTGCCAGCACCTTAGCGGGGGGGAAAGAGACCCAGTACTTC
-	TRBV10-3	TRBJ2-1	-	CAISQGAGNEQFF	TGTGCCATCAGCCAAGGGGCGGGGAATGAGCAGTTCTTC
-	TRBV7-8	TRBJ2-2	-	CATSEEEGWELFF	TGTGCCACCTCAGAGGAGGAAGGCTGGGAGCTGTTTTTT
-	TRBV20-1	TRBJ2-7	-	CSANDRSSYEQYF	TGCAGTGCTAACGACAGGAGCTCCTACGAGCAGTACTTC
-	TRBV5-6	TRBJ2-1	-	CASSLEFGGQGYNEQFF	TGTGCCAGCAGCTTGGAGTTCGGGGGACAAGGCTACAATGAGCAGTTCTTC
-	TRBV12-3/TRBV12-4	TRBJ1-6	many	CASSSNSPLHF	TGTGCCAGCAGTTCTAATTCACCCCTCCACTTT
TRBD2	TRBV20-1	TRBJ2-7	few	CSAERGTIYEQYF	TGCAGTGCCGAGCGGGGGACCATCTACGAGCAGTACTTC
TRBD2	TRBV7-3	TRBJ2-1	-	CASSLWAGGPENEQFF	TGTGCCAGCAGCTTATGGGCGGGAGGGCCCGAGAATGAGCAGTTCTTC
TRBD2	TRBV20-1	TRBJ2-1	few	CSANGGSPYNEQFF	TGCAGTGCTAATGGCGGGAGTCCCTACAATGAGCAGTTCTTC
-	TRBV3-1	TRBJ1-5	-	CASSQALLQGGNQPQHF	TGTGCCAGCAGCCAAGCCCTATTACAGGGAGGCAATCAGCCCCAGCATTTT
-	TRBV5-1	TRBJ2-5	few	CASSLGPREREDEQYF	TGCGCCAGCAGCTTGGGGCCCCGGGAAAGAGAGGATGAGCAGTACTTC
-	TRBV7-7	TRBJ2-2	-	CASSSTRTGELFF	TGTGCCAGCAGCTCGACTAGAACCGGGGAGCTGTTTTTT
-	TRBV5-6	TRBJ1-2	-	CASTGVGQSYGYTF	TGTGCCAGCACCGGGGTAGGGCAATCCTATGGCTACACCTTC
TRBD2	TRBV19	TRBJ2-3	-	CASSRLGATAGGADTQYF	TGTGCCAGTAGTCGGCTCGGGGCGACAGCGGGAGGCGCAGATACGCAGTATTTT
-	TRBV6-4	TRBJ2-3	many	CASSDSPSSPDTQYF	TGTGCCAGCAGTGACTCCCCTAGCTCCCCAGATACGCAGTATTTT
-	TRBV4-1	TRBJ2-1	-	CASSQEGESSYNEQFF	TGCGCCAGCAGCCAAGAGGGGGAGAGCTCCTACAATGAGCAGTTCTTC
-	TRBV12-3/TRBV12-4	TRBJ2-3	-	CASTRTGGTDAQYF	TGTGCCAGCACCCGGACCGGGGGCACAGATGCGCAGTATTTT
TRBD2	TRBV5-1	TRBJ2-1	few	CASGRLAGLSYDEQFF	TGCGCCAGCGGCAGACTAGCGGGACTCTCCTACGATGAGCAGTTCTTC
-	TRBV20-1	TRBJ2-5	few	CSAKGGTSQETQYF	TGCAGTGCTAAGGGCGGGACCTCCCAAGAGACCCAGTACTTC
-	TRBV18	TRBJ1-5	few	CASSPGSGNQPQHF	TGTGCCAGCTCACCTGGGTCCGGCAATCAGCCCCAGCATTTT
-	TRBV29-1	TRBJ1-2	few	CSVPVPAGAKNYGYTF	TGCAGCGTCCCCGTCCCGGCAGGGGCAAAGAACTATGGCTACACCTTC
-	TRBV2	TRBJ1-1	-	CAHLAGTEAFF	TGTGCCCACCTTGCCGGGACTGAAGCTTTCTTT
-	TRBV10-3	TRBJ2-3	-	CATLLTDTQYF	TGTGCCACCCTACTCACCGATACGCAGTATTTT
TRBD2	TRBV10-3	TRBJ2-1	few	CAISEGAGALNEQFF	TGTGCCATCAGTGAAGGAGCGGGGGCTTTAAATGAGCAGTTCTTC
-	TRBV7-6	TRBJ2-7	few	CASSPTWAYEQYF	TGTGCCAGCAGCCCCACTTGGGCCTACGAGCAGTACTTC
-	TRBV30	TRBJ2-1	-	CAWSPPLYNEQFF	TGTGCCTGGAGTCCCCCTCTCTACAATGAGCAGTTCTTC
-	TRBV6-5	TRBJ2-1	few	CASSYGSRQHWFF	TGTGCCAGCAGTTACGGAAGTAGACAACATTGGTTCTTC
-	TRBV28	TRBJ2-6	few	CAGSLGQSGANVLTF	TGTGCCGGCAGTTTGGGTCAGTCTGGGGCCAACGTCCTGACTTTC
-	TRBV21-1	TRBJ1-5	-	CASSIGRYNQPQHF	TGTGCCAGCAGCATCGGGCGGTACAATCAGCCCCAGCATTTT
TRBD2	TRBV20-1	TRBJ2-2	-	CSAGLAGIGAGELFF	TGCAGTGCGGGACTAGCGGGAATAGGCGCCGGGGAGCTGTTTTTT
TRBD2	TRBV28	TRBJ2-5	-	CASSLECVPSGRASETQYF	TGTGCCAGCAGTTTAGAGTGCGTACCTAGCGGGAGGGCCTCAGAGACCCAGTACTTC
-	TRBV7-2	TRBJ1-4	-	CASSLVGQPNEKLFF	TGTGCCAGCAGCTTAGTTGGGCAGCCTAATGAAAAACTGTTTTTT
-	TRBV12-3/TRBV12-4	TRBJ1-5	-	CASSFDRGNQPQHF	TGTGCCAGCAGTTTCGACAGAGGCAATCAGCCCCAGCATTTT
-	TRBV5-1	TRBJ2-7	many	CASSSTGPHEQYF	TGCGCCAGCAGCTCGACAGGTCCCCACGAGCAGTACTTC
TRBD1	TRBV10-3	TRBJ2-5	-	CATHGTEQETQYF	TGTGCCACTCACGGGACAGAGCAAGAGACCCAGTACTTC
-	TRBV5-1	TRBJ2-2	few	CASSKTVGPTGELFF	TGCGCCAGCTCCAAAACAGTCGGGCCCACCGGGGAGCTGTTTTTT
-	TRBV9	TRBJ2-7	-	CASSAPAGHVSSEQYF	TGTGCCAGCAGCGCACCCGCGGGACATGTTTCTAGCGAGCAGTACTTC
TRBD2	TRBV7-9	TRBJ2-3	-	CASSLESGGADTQYF	TGTGCCAGCAGCTTAGAGAGCGGGGGGGCGGATACGCAGTATTTT
-	TRBV7-8	TRBJ2-3	-	CASSLKRDPTDTQYF	TGTGCCAGCAGCTTAAAGAGGGATCCCACAGATACGCAGTATTTT
-	TRBV5-1	TRBJ2-5	-	CASSHSGTQETQYF	TGCGCCAGCAGTCATTCCGGGACCCAAGAGACCCAGTACTTC
-	TRBV7-3	TRBJ2-2	-	CASSLYPRAGGELFF	TGTGCCAGCAGCTTATATCCCCGAGCGGGCGGGGAGCTGTTTTTT
TRBD1	TRBV7-9	TRBJ1-1	few	CASSFMTGGMAFF	TGTGCCAGCAGCTTCATGACAGGGGGCATGGCTTTCTTT
TRBD1	TRBV5-1	TRBJ2-2	once	CATRTGVGTGELFF	TGCGCCACCAGGACAGGGGTCGGCACCGGGGAGCTGTTTTTT